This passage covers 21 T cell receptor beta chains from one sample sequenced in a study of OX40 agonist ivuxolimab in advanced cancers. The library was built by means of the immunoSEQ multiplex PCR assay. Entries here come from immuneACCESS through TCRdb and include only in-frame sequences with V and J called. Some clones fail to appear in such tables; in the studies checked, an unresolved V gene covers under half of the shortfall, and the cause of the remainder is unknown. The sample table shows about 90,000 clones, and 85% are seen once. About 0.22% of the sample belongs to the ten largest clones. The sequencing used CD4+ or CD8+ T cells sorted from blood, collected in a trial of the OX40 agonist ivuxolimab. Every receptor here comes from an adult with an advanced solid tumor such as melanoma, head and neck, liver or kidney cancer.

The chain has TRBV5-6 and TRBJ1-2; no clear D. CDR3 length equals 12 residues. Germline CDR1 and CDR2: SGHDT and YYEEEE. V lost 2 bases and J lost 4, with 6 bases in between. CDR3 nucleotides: TGTGCCAGCAGCTTAAGCAGCTATGGCTACACCTTC. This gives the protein CASSLSSYGYTF.

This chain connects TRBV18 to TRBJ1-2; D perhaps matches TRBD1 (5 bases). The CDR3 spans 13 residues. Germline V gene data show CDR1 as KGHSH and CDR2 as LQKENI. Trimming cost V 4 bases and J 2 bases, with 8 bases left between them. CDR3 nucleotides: TGTGCCAGCTCACTGACAGAGAACTATGGCTACACCTTC. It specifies CASSLTENYGYTF.

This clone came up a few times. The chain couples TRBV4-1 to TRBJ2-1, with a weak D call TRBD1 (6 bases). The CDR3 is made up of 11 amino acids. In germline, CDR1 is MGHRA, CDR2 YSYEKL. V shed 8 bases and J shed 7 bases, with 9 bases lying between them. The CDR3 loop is CASLRGNEQFF. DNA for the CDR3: TGCGCCAGCCTGAGGGGGAATGAGCAGTTCTTC.

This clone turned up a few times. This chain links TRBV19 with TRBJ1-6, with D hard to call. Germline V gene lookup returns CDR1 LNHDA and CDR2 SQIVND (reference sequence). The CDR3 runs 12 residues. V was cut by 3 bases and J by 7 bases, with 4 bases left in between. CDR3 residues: CASSIPNSPLHF. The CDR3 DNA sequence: TGTGCCAGTAGTATCCCCAATTCACCCCTCCACTTT.

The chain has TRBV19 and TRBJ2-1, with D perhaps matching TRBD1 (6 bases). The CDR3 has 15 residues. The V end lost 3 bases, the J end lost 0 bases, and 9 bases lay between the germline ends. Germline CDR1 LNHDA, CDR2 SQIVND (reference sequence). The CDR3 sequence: CASSIQGSSYNEQFF. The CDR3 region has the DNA TGTGCCAGTAGTATCCAGGGGAGCTCCTACAATGAGCAGTTCTTC.

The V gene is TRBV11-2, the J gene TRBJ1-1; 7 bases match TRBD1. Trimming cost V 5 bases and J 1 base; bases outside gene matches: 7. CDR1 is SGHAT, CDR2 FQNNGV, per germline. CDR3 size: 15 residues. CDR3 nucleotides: TGTGCCAGCAGCCCACTGACAGGGACGAACACTGAAGCTTTCTTT. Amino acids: CASSPLTGTNTEAFF.

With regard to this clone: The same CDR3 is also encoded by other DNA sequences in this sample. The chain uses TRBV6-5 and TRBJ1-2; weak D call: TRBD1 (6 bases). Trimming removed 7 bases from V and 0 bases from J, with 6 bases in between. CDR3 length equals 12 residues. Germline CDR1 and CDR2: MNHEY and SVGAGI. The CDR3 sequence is CASKGANYGYTF. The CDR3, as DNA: TGTGCCAGCAAGGGGGCTAACTATGGCTACACCTTC.

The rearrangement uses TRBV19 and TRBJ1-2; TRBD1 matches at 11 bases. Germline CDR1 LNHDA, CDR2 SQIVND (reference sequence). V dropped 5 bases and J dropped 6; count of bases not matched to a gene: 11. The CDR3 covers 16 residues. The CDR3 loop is CASSSLGQGAMNGYTF. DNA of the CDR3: TGTGCCAGTAGTTCCCTCGGACAGGGGGCTATGAATGGCTACACCTTC.

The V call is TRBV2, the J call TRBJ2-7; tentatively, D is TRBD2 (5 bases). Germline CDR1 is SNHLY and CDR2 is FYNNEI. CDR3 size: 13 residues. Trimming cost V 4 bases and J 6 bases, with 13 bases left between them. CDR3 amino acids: CASSGGIGSEQYV. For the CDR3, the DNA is TGTGCCAGCAGTGGAGGGATCGGGTCCGAGCAGTACGTC.

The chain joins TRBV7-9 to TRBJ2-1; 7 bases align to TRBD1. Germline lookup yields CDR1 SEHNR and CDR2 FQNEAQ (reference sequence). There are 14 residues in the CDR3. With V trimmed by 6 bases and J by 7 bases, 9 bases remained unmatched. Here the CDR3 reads CASSFRQGVNEQFF. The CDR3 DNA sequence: TGTGCCAGCAGTTTCAGACAGGGTGTGAATGAGCAGTTCTTC. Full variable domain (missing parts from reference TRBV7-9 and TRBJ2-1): DTGVSQNPRHKITKRGQNVTFRCDPISEHNRLYWYRQTLGQGPEFLTYFQNEAQLEKSRLLSDRFSAERPKGSFSTLEIQRTEQGDSAMYLCASSFRQGVNEQFFGPGTRLTVL.

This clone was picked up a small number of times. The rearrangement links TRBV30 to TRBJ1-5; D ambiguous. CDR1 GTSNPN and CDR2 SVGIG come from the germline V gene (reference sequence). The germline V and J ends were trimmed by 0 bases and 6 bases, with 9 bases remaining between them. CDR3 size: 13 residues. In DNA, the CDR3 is TGTGCCTGGAGTGTAGTCGCAGGTCAGCCCCAGCATTTT. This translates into CAWSVVAGQPQHF.

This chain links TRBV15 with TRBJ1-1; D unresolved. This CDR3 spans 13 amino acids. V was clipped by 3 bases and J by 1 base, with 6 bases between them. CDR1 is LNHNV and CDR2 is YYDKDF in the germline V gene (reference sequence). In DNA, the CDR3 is TGTGCCACCAGCAGGCCAGAGAACACTGAAGCTTTCTTT. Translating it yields CATSRPENTEAFF.

The CDR3 DNA sequence: TGTGCCAGCAGCTTAGCCGGGGCGACGAGTTCACCCCTCCACTTT. Protein sequence: CASSLAGATSSPLHF. The chain combines TRBV7-6 with TRBJ1-6; D may be TRBD1 (5 bases). V was cut by 0 bases and J by 9 bases, with 12 bases left in between. The CDR3 loop spans 15 amino acids. The germline V gene encodes CDR1 SGHVS and CDR2 FNYEAQ.

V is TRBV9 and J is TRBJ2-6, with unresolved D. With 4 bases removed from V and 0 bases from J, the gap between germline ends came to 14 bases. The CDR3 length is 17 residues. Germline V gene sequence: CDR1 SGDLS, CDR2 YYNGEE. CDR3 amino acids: CASSPRAYRSGANVLTF. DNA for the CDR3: TGTGCCAGCAGCCCCCGGGCCTACCGCTCTGGGGCCAACGTCCTGACTTTC.

CDR3 bases: TGTGCCTGGAGTAAGGCCAGATCAGACTCGCCTGGGGCCAACGTCCTGACTTTC. Translation gives CAWSKARSDSPGANVLTF. V gene TRBV30 combines with J gene TRBJ2-6; the D is unclear. V dropped 2 bases and J dropped 2 bases, with 19 bases sitting between them. Germline V gene data show CDR1 as GTSNPN and CDR2 as SVGIG (reference sequence). The CDR3 runs to 18 residues.

CDR3 sequence (DNA): TGTGCCAGCTCACGGGGCCAAGAGACCCAGTACTTC. This gives the protein CASSRGQETQYF. V is TRBV18 and J is TRBJ2-5, with D hard to call. The V gene's germline CDR1 is KGHSH and CDR2 LQKENI. Trimming pared 4 bases from V and 1 base from J, leaving 4 bases between. The CDR3 sequence is 12 residues long.

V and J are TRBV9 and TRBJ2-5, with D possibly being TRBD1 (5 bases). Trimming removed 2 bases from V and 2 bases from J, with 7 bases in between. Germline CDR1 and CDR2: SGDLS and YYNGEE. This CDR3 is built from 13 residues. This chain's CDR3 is CASSVGHQETQYF. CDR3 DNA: TGTGCCAGCAGCGTTGGACATCAAGAGACCCAGTACTTC. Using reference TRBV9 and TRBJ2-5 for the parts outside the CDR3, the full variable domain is DSGVTQTPKHLITATGQRVTLRCSPRSGDLSVYWYQQSLDQGLQFLIQYYNGEERAKGNILERFSAQQFPDLHSELNLSSLELGDSALYFCASSVGHQETQYFGPGTRLLVL.

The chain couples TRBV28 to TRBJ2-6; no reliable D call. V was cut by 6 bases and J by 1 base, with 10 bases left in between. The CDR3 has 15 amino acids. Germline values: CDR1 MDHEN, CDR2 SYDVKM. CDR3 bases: TGTGCCAGCAGCAACAGCTTTTCTGGGGCCAACGTCCTGACTTTC. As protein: CASSNSFSGANVLTF.

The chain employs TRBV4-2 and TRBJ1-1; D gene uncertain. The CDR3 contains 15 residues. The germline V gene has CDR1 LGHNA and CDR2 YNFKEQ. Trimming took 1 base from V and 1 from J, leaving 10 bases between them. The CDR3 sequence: CASSQGPKGNTEAFF. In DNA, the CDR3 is TGTGCCAGCAGCCAAGGACCCAAGGGGAACACTGAAGCTTTCTTT.

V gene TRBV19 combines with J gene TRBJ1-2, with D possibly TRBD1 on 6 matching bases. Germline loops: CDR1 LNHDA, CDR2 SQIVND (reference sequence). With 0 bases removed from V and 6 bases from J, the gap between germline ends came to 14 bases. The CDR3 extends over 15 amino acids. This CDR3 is CASSIDLFGGDGYTF. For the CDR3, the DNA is TGTGCCAGTAGTATAGATCTATTCGGGGGCGATGGCTACACCTTC.

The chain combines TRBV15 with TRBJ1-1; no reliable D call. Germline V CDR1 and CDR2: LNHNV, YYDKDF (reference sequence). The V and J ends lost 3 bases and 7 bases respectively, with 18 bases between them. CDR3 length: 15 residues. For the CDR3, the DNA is TGTGCCACCAGCAGCGCGGTGCGGCAGTCTTTTGAAGCTTTCTTT. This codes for CATSSAVRQSFEAFF.